Here is one T cell receptor (beta chain) with its context. Its antigen is currently unknown. The data originate from a study of human T cells and chemical hapten exposure. CDR3 length: 15 residues. Germline lookup yields CDR1 DFQATT and CDR2 SNEGSKA (reference sequence). V was pared by 1 base and J by 0 bases, with 7 bases between. Study-level findings and limits: Expanded TCRs formed significantly more large CDR3 similarity clusters than controls.

The time point: patch test 1, 2 weeks after DPC sensitization. Treatment here: therapeutic diphenylcyclopropenone sensitization with weekly scalp DPC. Original methodology: Samples ranged from about 23,224 to 690,600 TCRs, with a median of 95,638. TCRdb reprocessed the RACE reads via MiXCR and lists one record per CDR3 protein. None of the V and J calls come from the authors' own analysis; TCRdb made them. Of under 450,000 distinct CDR3 sequences listed, roughly 5% are singletons. This chain connects TRBV20-1 to TRBJ2-6; no definite D call. The starting material was whole blood, obtained in connection with sensitization to the hapten diphenylcyclopropenone (DPC). The sequence came from a woman in her forties or fifties with alopecia areata. Some clones in this sample may be carry-over from other donors' samples. This CDR3 is CSARGLGSGANVLTF. The CDR3 coding sequence is TGCAGTGCTAGAGGATTGGGCTCTGGGGCCAACGTCCTGACTTTC.